This T cell receptor beta chain was captured in a study of cytomegalovirus exposure and HLA in healthy donors. This CDR3 is 13 amino acids long. Germline lookup yields CDR1 LNHDA and CDR2 SQIVND (reference sequence). Concerning this clone itself: The target antigen is unknown. At one end the junction does not follow the germline gene, possibly because of a read error.

The PCR contained 60 Vbeta and 13 Jbeta primers. Assay used: immunoSEQ multiplex PCR; TCRdb lists only in-frame clones, some missing. Of more than 95,000 clones in the sample, 70% to 80% were seen once. Regarding the study as a whole: When a later analysis was performed, an Asian-associated ancestry cluster reportedly had fewer N-insertions than the approximately 680-donor mean.

The sequenced sample consisted of PBMCs. The origin of this receptor is a man aged 30 to 39 in good health and CMV-seronegative. The rearrangement links TRBV19 to TRBJ2-2, with D unresolved. The CDR3 loop is CTSTQRGTGELFF. The CDR3 DNA follows: TGTACCAGTACCCAGCGAGGCACCGGGGAGCTGTTTTTT.